The subject of this entry is one TCR beta chain. Its antigen is still unknown. Base-call qualities are not available, and no considerably larger clone is one nucleotide away. The data derive from a study of T cell responses to AZD1222 COVID-19 vaccine (dated by TCRdb to 2020 to 2022). For context, the study as a whole: Because spike-specific TCR depth and breadth did not differ between the two schedules, AZD1222 recipients who got a second dose at roughly 4 weeks were pooled with those who got a second dose at roughly 12 weeks. TCR sequencing was performed for about 240 trial participants, of whom 207 were given two doses of AZD1222 and around 25 were given two doses of MenACWY control vaccine. Trial participants were enrolled by age into 18-55, 56-69 and 70-plus year subgroups, with around 150, 28 and 57 TCR-sequenced participants respectively. Study-level results and caveats: Most participants were white British and females outnumbered males, and the authors suggested that clonal diversity may have been underestimated. Reportedly, close to half of the unique spike-specific TCRs recognized epitopes lying outside the regions that are mutated in the B.1.351 and B.1.1.7 variants. Only six or seven AZD1222 recipients were SARS-CoV-2 seropositive at baseline, limiting conclusions about previously exposed vaccinees. Vaccine-associated CD4 TCRs spanned the whole spike protein, with dominant responses in regions 160-218 and 743-854. The 56-69-year group was small, and its depth increase did not reach significance, likely because of low power. Because no day 14 peak-response samples were available, repertoires were characterized only after the peak T cell response. A significant rise in spike-specific TCR breadth and depth was observed after two AZD1222 doses relative to day 0 and relative to MenACWY recipients.

The time point label, read with the paper, signifies: baseline before first vaccination. Samples from vaccinated people were obtained from the UK trials COV001 and COV002, which included a single-blind randomized controlled phase 2/3 trial of AZD1222 (ChAdOx1 nCoV-19) in healthy adults. For TCRbeta chain sequencing, PBMC samples from trial participants were taken at day 0 and at day 28 after the second dose. The CDR3 regions of human TCRbeta chains were analyzed by immunosequencing. On the study's bioinformatics: TCRs in the repertoires were matched against a reference library of SARS-CoV-2-specific TCRs that had been generated with the MIRA antigen-specificity platform. Breadth was defined as the fraction of unique TCRs that were SARS-CoV-2-associated, and depth was defined as the fraction of total T cells that were SARS-CoV-2-associated. Using the MIRA data, each spike-specific TCR was mapped to the spike region that the TCR reacts to and placed in a CD4 or CD8 class. Log10-transformed breadth and depth values were compared by one-way ANOVA with Sidak's multiple comparisons tests. TCRdb carries this immuneACCESS record with in-frame sequences only. Its versions omit some clonotypes, under half of them owing to an unresolved V gene in the studies checked, with the rest unexplained. Clonal size and the V and J genes are those of that table, whereas D and trimming came from the DNA. The sample table holds roughly 100,000 clones, of which approximately 88% were seen once. The ten biggest clones cover around 2.5% of the sample.

The clonotype originates from an adult in good health. Sequencing was performed on peripheral blood, taken on day 0 of AZD1222 vaccination.

CDR3 reads: CASSTGPTTGELFF. The DNA is as follows: TGTGCCAGCAGCACCGGGCCGACAACCGGGGAGCTGTTTTTT. The chain is encoded by TRBV5-6 joined to TRBJ2-2; the D gene cannot be named for sure. Reading the germline V gene gives CDR1 SGHDT and CDR2 YYEEEE. A distance of 12 bases separates the germline ends of V and J, which lose 4 bases and 5 bases respectively. Its CDR3 holds 14 amino acids, cysteine through phenylalanine. The read is trimmed to its CDR3 DNA, 42 bases read in frame from base 1.